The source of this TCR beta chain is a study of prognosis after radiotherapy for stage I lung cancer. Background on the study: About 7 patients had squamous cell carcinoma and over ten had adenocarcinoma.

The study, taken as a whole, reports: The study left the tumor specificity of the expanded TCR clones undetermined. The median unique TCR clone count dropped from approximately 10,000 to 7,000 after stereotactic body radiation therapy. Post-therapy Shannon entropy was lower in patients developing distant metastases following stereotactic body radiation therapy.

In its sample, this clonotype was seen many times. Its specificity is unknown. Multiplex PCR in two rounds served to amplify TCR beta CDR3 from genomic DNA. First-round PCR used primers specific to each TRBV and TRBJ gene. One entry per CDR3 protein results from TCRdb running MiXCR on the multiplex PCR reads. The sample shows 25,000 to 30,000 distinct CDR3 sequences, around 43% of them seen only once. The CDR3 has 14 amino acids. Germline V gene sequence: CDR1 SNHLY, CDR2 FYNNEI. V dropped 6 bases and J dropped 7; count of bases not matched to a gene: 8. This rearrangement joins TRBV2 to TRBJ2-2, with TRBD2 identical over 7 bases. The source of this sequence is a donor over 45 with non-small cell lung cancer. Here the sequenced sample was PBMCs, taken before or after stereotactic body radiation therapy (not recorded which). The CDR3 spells CASSGLVRGGELFF. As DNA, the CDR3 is TGTGCCAGCAGCGGACTAGTCCGGGGCGGGGAGCTGTTTTTT.